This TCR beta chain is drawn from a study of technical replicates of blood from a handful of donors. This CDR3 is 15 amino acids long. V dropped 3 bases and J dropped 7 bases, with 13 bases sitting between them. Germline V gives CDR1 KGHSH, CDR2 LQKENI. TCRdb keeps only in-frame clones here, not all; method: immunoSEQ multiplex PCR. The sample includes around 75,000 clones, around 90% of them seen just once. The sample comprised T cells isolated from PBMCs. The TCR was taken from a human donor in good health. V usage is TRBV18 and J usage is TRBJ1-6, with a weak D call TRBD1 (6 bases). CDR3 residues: CASSPGTGNNSPLHF. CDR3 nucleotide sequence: TGTGCCAGCTCACCCGGTACAGGGAACAATTCACCCCTCCACTTT.